This T cell receptor beta chain was found in a study of T cell responses to AZD1222 COVID-19 vaccine. Sequenced by immunoSEQ multiplex PCR; TCRdb stores in-frame clones only, minus some. The repertoire holds 150,000 or so clones, about nine tenths seen once, with about 4.7% in the top ten. Findings and caveats of the study: A reported finding is that nearly half of spike-specific TCRs target unmutated variant regions. Repertoire samples came only from after the peak T cell response. White British ancestry dominated among donors, who included more females, and clonal diversity was possibly underestimated. Spike-specific TCR breadth and depth both grew after two AZD1222 doses.

Of note for this clone: Its antigen is unknown.

The TCR was taken from an adult in good health. The starting material was peripheral blood, obtained on day 0 of AZD1222 vaccination.

The CDR3 region has the DNA TGCAGTGCTAAATCCCCCGCCCCCATAACCTTC. Translating it yields CSAKSPAPITF. The chain carries TRBV20-1 and TRBJ1-2; D remains unclear. Between the trimmed V and J ends, which lost 4 bases and 14 bases, there was a span of 17 bases. Germline CDR1 reads DFQATT; CDR2 reads SNEGSKA (reference sequence). The CDR3 has 11 residues.